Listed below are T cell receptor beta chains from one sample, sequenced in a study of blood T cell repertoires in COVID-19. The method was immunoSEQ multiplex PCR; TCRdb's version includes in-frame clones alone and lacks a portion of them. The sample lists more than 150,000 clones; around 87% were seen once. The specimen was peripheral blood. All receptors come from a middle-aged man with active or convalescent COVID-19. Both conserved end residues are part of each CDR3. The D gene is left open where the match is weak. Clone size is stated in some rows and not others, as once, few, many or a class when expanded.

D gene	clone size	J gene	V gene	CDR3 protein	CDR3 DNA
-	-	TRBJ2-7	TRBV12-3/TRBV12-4	CASSLQGGYEQYF	TGTGCCAGCAGTTTACAGGGGGGATACGAGCAGTACTTC
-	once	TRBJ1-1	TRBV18	CASSPWGLGTEAFF	TGTGCCAGCTCACCTTGGGGCTTGGGGACTGAAGCTTTCTTT
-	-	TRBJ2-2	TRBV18	CASSPPNSPGELFF	TGTGCCAGCTCACCACCGAACAGCCCCGGGGAGCTGTTTTTT
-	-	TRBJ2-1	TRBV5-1	CASSDPGSGYNEQFF	TGCGCCAGCAGCGACCCAGGTAGCGGTTACAATGAGCAGTTCTTC
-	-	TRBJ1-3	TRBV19	CASSHVGGTGNTIYF	TGTGCCAGTTCCCATGTGGGGGGTACTGGAAACACCATATATTTT
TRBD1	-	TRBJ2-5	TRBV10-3	CAISAGTEETQYF	TGTGCCATCAGTGCCGGGACAGAAGAGACCCAGTACTTC
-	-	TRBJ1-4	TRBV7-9	CASSFTPPGNEKLFF	TGTGCCAGCAGCTTCACACCCCCCGGGAATGAAAAACTGTTTTTT
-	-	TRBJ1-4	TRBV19	CASSMARPVYKKLFF	TGTGCCAGTAGTATGGCTAGACCTGTTTACAAAAAACTGTTTTTT
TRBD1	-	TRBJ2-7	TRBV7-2	CASSRGQGGPNEQYF	TGTGCCAGCAGCCGCGGACAGGGGGGCCCCAACGAGCAGTACTTC
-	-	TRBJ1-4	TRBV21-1	CASSTGMTGGIAKLFF	TGTGCCAGCAGCACCGGGATGACAGGGGGCATAGCAAAACTGTTTTTT
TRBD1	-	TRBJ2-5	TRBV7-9	CASSPPTGSETQYF	TGTGCCAGCAGCCCACCGACAGGGTCCGAGACCCAGTACTTC
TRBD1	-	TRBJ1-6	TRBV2	CASSVLGTDATNNSPLHF	TGTGCCAGCAGCGTCCTTGGGACAGACGCAACGAATAATTCACCCCTCCACTTT
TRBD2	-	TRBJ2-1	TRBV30	CAWSVTSGVYNEQFF	TGTGCCTGGAGTGTAACTAGCGGGGTCTACAATGAGCAGTTCTTC